The 14 T cell receptor beta chains below were found in one sample sequenced in a study of cytomegalovirus exposure and HLA in healthy donors. Generated by immunoSEQ multiplex PCR, the TCRdb table keeps only in-frame clones and is missing some. The table has under 250,000 clones, 81% seen once. Input material: PBMCs. These receptor sequences come from a woman aged 25 to 39 in good health and CMV-seronegative.

Concerning this clone: Additional DNA sequences in this sample encode the identical CDR3. The chain joins TRBV5-1 to TRBJ2-2; unclear D gene. Trimming took off 4 bases at V and 3 bases at J, with 10 bases between the two ends. The CDR3 runs 14 residues. Germline V gives CDR1 SGHRS, CDR2 YFSETQ. CDR3 DNA sequence: TGCGCCAGCAGCCTCGACGGAGACACCGGGGAGCTGTTTTTT. Its protein product is CASSLDGDTGELFF.

The table lists this clone with a few counts. The chain carries TRBV6-4 and TRBJ2-2; D is ambiguous. The ends were cut back, 4 bases at V and 6 bases at J, with 6 bases in the middle. The germline V gene has CDR1 MRHNA and CDR2 SNTAGT. The CDR3 runs to 12 residues. In nucleotides, the CDR3 is TGTGCCAGCAGTGCCCGAGCCGGGGAGCTGTTTTTT. This codes for CASSARAGELFF.

This chain joins TRBV27 and TRBJ2-4; D not resolved. The CDR3 loop spans 14 amino acids. The V end was cut by 8 bases, the J end by 0 bases, with 11 bases between. Germline V gene data show CDR1 as MNHEY and CDR2 as SMNVEV (reference sequence). The CDR3 nucleotides read TGTGCCAGCCCCCGCGGCGCAGCCAAAAACATTCAGTACTTC. This codes for CASPRGAAKNIQYF.

The chain joins TRBV7-9 to TRBJ2-7; TRBD2 is a possible D gene (5 bases). The V end was cut by 5 bases, the J end by 0 bases, with 11 bases between. CDR3 length: 14 amino acids. Per the germline V gene, CDR1 is SEHNR and CDR2 is FQNEAQ (reference sequence). The CDR3 reads CASSTLGVSYEQYF. The CDR3 region has the DNA TGTGCCAGCAGCACCTTGGGAGTCTCCTACGAGCAGTACTTC.

V and J are TRBV6-1 and TRBJ1-2; possibly TRBD1 for D (5 bases). From germline, CDR1 is MNHNS and CDR2 SASEGT. The CDR3 length is 12 residues. Trimming removed 5 bases from V and 3 bases from J, with 7 bases in between. The CDR3 loop reads CASSSGYYGYTF. The DNA of the CDR3 is TGTGCCAGCAGTTCAGGGTACTATGGCTACACCTTC.

The V gene is TRBV10-2, the J gene TRBJ1-5; 9 nucleotides match TRBD1. Trimming took 6 bases from V and 7 from J; bases not matched to a gene: 7. The germline gives CDR1 WSHSY, CDR2 SAAADI. The CDR3 extends over 14 amino acids. The CDR3 loop reads CASRLGQGFQPQHF. The CDR3 DNA follows: TGCGCCAGCAGACTAGGACAGGGGTTCCAGCCCCAGCATTTT.

Only a few counts were recorded for this clone. V and J are TRBV5-1 and TRBJ1-6; TRBD1 matches at 12 bases. The trim removed 4 bases at V and 9 bases at J, leaving 5 bases unmatched. The CDR3 loop spans 15 amino acids. From germline, CDR1 is SGHRS and CDR2 YFSETQ. CDR3 loop: CASSPGTGGRSPLHF. The CDR3, as DNA: TGCGCCAGCAGCCCGGGGACAGGGGGCCGTTCACCCCTCCACTTT.

V usage is TRBV2 and J usage is TRBJ2-7, with 9 bases lining up with TRBD2. This CDR3 contains 15 residues. Trimming at V came to 8 bases and at J to 1 base, leaving 9 bases not matched to a gene. Germline loops: CDR1 SNHLY, CDR2 FYNNEI. CDR3 region: CASRGRLAVSYEQYF. The CDR3 nucleotides are TGTGCCAGCCGCGGACGACTAGCGGTATCCTACGAGCAGTACTTC.

This clone was counted a single time. The chain joins TRBV28 to TRBJ2-7; 10 bases match TRBD1. The CDR3 has 17 residues. Germline lookup yields CDR1 MDHEN and CDR2 SYDVKM. Trimming took 9 bases from V and 1 from J; bases not matched to a gene: 15. The CDR3 DNA reads as TGTGCCAGTCTAAGACAGGGGGCTATATCTTTTTCCTACGAGCAGTACTTC. This encodes CASLRQGAISFSYEQYF.

The genes are TRBV30 and TRBJ2-7; 10 bases line up with TRBD2. This CDR3 comprises 15 residues. CDR1 and CDR2 (germline): GTSNPN, SVGIG (reference sequence). Losses at the gene ends were 1 base for V and 7 bases for J; bases not matched to a gene: 10. The CDR3 here is CAWSAFSGRPREQYF. CDR3 DNA sequence: TGTGCCTGGAGTGCTTTTAGCGGGAGGCCGAGGGAGCAGTACTTC.

The J gene is TRBJ2-2, the V gene TRBV5-6; no firm D call. Trimming stripped 3 bases from V and 11 bases from J, with 14 bases between. This CDR3 has 13 residues. The germline CDR1 and CDR2 sequences are SGHDT and YYEEEE. The CDR3 loop reads CASSSYYTRELFF. The CDR3 bases are TGTGCCAGCAGCTCCTACTACACCCGAGAGCTGTTTTTT.

The V gene is TRBV19, the J gene TRBJ2-3; 12 bases are shared with TRBD2. The CDR3 spans 17 residues. Germline assignment: CDR1 LNHDA and CDR2 SQIVND (reference sequence). With 5 bases clipped from V and 6 bases from J, the junction kept 12 bases outside the gene matches. The CDR3 sequence: CASSSPPLAGGADTQYF. For the CDR3, the DNA is TGTGCCAGTAGTTCCCCTCCTCTAGCGGGGGGGGCGGATACGCAGTATTTT.

The chain combines TRBV11-2 with TRBJ2-7; D possibly corresponds to TRBD1 (6 bases). V gave up 5 bases and J gave up 3 bases, with 14 bases separating them. There are 14 residues in the CDR3. From germline, CDR1 is SGHAT and CDR2 FQNNGV. CDR3 sequence: CASSIFTGNYEQYF. The CDR3 DNA reads as TGTGCCAGCAGCATTTTTACAGGGAACTACGAGCAGTACTTC.

CDR3 loop: CASSWDRNTEAFF. The CDR3 DNA reads TGTGCCAGCAGTTGGGACAGAAACACTGAAGCTTTCTTT. The rearrangement links TRBV27 to TRBJ1-1; 7 bases align to TRBD1. The CDR3 consists of 13 residues. The V gene end was trimmed by 4 bases and the J gene end by 2 bases; junction bases not matched to a gene: 1. Germline V gene data show CDR1 as MNHEY and CDR2 as SMNVEV (reference sequence).